This T cell receptor beta chain was retrieved from a study of T cell repertoires in cytomegalovirus infection. About the research overall: Both a matching HLA type and CMV infection were indicated by public TCR beta signatures.

The table lists this clonotype with a few counts. The target antigen is unknown. General observations from the study: Cumulated frequencies of public TCR beta families served to identify carriers of CMV plus the relevant HLA. Dominating the ex vivo response were HLA-C-restricted CMV-specific TCR beta clonotypes.

TCRdb reprocessed the reads with MiXCR, giving one entry per CDR3 protein. The sample lists under 90,000 distinct CDR3 sequences, approximately 22% occurring once. The CDR3 is made up of 17 amino acids. V was clipped by 0 bases and J by 5 bases; unmatched bases: 8. Sequencing was performed on PBMCs, sequenced either directly or after in vitro stimulation (not recorded which). The sequence derives from a human donor in good health (CMV status not recorded). Some clones in this sample may be carry-over from other donors' samples. The rearrangement uses TRBV23-1 and TRBJ2-1; TRBD2 matches at 9 bases. TRBV23-1 is an ORF; its function is uncertain. This CDR3 reads CASSQSRSSGRHNEQFF. The DNA of the CDR3 is TGCGCCAGCAGTCAATCTAGGAGTAGCGGGAGACACAATGAGCAGTTCTTC.